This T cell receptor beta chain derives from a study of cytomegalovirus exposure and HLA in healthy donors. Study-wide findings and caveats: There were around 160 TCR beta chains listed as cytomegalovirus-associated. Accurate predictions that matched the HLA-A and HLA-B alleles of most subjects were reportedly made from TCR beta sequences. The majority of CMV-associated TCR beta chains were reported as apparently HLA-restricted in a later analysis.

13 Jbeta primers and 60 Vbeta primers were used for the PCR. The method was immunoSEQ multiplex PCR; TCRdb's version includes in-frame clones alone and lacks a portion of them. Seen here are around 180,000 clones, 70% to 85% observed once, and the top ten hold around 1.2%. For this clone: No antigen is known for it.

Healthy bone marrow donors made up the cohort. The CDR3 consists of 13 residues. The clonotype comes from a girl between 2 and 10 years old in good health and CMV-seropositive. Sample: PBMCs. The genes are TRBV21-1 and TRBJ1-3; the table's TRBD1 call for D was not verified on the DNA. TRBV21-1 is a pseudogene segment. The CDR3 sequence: CASSKGHRNTIYF. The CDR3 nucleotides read TGTGCCAGCAGCAAAGGACATCGAAACACCATATATTTT.